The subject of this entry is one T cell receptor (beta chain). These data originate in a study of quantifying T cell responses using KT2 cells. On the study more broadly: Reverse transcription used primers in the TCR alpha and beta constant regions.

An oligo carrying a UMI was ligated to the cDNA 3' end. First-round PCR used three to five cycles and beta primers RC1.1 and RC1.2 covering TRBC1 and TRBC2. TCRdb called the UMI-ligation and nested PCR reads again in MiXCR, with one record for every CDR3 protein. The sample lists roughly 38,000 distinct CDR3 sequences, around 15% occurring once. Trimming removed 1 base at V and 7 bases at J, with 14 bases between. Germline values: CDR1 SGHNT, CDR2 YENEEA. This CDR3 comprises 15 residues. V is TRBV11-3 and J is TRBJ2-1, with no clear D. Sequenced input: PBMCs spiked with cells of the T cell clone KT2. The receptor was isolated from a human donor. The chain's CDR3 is CASSLGLIGGNEQFF. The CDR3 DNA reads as TGTGCCAGCAGCTTAGGACTCATAGGTGGTAATGAGCAGTTCTTC.